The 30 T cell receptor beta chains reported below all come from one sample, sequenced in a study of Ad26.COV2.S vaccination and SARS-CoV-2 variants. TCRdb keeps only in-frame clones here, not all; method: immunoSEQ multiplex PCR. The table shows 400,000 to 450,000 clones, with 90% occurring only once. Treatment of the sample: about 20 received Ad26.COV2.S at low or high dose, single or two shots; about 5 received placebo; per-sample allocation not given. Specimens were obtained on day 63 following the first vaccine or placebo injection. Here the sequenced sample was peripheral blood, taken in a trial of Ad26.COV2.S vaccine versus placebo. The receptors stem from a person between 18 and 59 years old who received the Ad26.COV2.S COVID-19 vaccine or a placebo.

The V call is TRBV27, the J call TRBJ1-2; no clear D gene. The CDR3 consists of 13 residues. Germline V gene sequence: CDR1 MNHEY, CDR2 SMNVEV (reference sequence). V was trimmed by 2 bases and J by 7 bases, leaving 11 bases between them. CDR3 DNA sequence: TGTGCCAGCAGTTTAGTAGAGGGTAGTGGCTACACCTTC. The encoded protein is CASSLVEGSGYTF.

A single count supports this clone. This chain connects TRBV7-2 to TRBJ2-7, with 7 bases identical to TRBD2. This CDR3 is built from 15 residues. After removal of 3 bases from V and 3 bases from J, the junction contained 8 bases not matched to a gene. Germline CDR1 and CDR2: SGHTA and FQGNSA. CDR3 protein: CASSLGGSPYYEQYF. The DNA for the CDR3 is TGTGCCAGCAGCTTGGGCGGGAGTCCCTACTACGAGCAGTACTTC.

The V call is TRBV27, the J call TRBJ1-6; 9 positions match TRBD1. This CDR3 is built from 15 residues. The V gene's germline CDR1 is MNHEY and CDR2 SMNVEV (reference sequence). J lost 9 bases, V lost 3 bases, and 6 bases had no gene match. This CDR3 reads CASSFIDRGFSPLHF. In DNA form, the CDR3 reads TGTGCCAGCAGTTTTATAGACAGGGGGTTTTCACCCCTCCACTTT.

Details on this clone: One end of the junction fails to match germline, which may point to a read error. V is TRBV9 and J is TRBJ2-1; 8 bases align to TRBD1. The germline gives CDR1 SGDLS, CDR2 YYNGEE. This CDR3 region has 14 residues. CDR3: CVSSSDRAYNEQFF. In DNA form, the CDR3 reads TGTGTCAGCAGCTCGGACAGGGCCTACAATGAGCAGTTCTTC.

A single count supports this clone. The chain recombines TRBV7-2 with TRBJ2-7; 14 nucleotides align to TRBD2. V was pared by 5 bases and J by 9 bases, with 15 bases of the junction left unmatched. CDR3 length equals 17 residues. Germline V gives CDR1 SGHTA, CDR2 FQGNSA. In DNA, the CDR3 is TGTGCCAGCAGCATTGACCACCCGGGACTAGCGGGAGTTGGGCAGTACTTC. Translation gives CASSIDHPGLAGVGQYF. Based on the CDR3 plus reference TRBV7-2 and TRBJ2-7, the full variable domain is GAGVSQSPSNKVTEKGKDVELRCDPISGHTALYWYRQSLGQGLEFLIYFQGNSAPDKSGLPSDRFSAERTGGSVSTLTIQRTQQEDSAVYLCASSIDHPGLAGVGQYFGPGTRLTVT.

The CDR3 coding sequence is TGTGCCAGCAGCCAAGAGCGTCGGGGCGGGAGCCTTTACAATGAGCAGTTCTTC. Protein sequence: CASSQERRGGSLYNEQFF. This sequence joins TRBV14 and TRBJ2-1; 7 bases are a match to TRBD2. CDR3 length: 18 amino acids. After removal of 0 bases from V and 4 bases from J, the junction contained 12 bases not matched to a gene. CDR1 is SGHDN and CDR2 is FVKESK in the germline V gene.

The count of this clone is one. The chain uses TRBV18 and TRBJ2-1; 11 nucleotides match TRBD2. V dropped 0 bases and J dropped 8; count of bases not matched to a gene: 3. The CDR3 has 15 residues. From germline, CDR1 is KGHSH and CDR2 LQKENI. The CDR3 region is CASSPPLAGGDEQFF. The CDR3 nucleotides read TGTGCCAGCTCACCACCGCTAGCGGGAGGTGATGAGCAGTTCTTC.

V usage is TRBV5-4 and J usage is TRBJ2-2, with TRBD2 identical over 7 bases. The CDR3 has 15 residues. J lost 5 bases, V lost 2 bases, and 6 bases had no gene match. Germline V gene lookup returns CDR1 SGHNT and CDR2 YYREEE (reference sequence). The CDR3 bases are TGTGCCAGCAGCTTCGGACTAGTTGCGACCGGGGAGCTGTTTTTT. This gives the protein CASSFGLVATGELFF.

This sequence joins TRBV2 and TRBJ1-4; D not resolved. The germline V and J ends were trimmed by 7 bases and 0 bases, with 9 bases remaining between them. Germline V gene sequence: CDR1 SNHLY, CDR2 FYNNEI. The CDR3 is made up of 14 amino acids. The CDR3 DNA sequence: TGTGCCAGCATTTTAGGTGCAACTAATGAAAAACTGTTTTTT. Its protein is CASILGATNEKLFF.

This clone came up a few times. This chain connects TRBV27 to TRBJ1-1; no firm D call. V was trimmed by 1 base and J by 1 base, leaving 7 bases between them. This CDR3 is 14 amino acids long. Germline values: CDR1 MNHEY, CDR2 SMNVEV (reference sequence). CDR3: CASSLYEGNTEAFF. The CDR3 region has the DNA TGTGCCAGCAGTTTATATGAGGGGAACACTGAAGCTTTCTTT.

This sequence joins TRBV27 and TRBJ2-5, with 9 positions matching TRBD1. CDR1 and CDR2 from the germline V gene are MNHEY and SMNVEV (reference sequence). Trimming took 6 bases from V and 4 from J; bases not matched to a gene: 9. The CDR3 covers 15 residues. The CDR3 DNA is TGTGCCAGCAGCCCGTCCCGGGACAGGGCAGAGACCCAGTACTTC. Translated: CASSPSRDRAETQYF.

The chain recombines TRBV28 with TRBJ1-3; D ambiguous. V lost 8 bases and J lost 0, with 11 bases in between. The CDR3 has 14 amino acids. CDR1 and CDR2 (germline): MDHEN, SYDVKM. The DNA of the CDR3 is TGTGCCAGCGGCAAACCGGGCTCTGGAAACACCATATATTTT. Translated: CASGKPGSGNTIYF.

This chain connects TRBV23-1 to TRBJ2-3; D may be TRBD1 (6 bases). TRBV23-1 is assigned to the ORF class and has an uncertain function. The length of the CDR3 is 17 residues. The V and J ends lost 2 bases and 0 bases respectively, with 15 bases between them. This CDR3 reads CASSQPQTGESTDTQYF. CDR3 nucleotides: TGCGCCAGCAGTCAACCCCAGACAGGAGAAAGCACAGATACGCAGTATTTT.

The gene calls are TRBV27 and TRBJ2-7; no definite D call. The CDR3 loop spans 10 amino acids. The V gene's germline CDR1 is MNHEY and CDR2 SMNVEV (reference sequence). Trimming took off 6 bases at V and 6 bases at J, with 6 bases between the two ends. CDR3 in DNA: TGTGCCAGCAGGCCATTCGAGCAGTACTTC. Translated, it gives CASRPFEQYF.

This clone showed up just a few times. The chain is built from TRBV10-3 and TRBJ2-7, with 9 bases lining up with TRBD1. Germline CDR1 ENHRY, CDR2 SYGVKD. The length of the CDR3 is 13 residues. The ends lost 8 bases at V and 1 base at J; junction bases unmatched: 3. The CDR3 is CAIGQGRSYEQYF. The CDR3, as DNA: TGTGCCATCGGACAGGGGCGATCCTACGAGCAGTACTTC.

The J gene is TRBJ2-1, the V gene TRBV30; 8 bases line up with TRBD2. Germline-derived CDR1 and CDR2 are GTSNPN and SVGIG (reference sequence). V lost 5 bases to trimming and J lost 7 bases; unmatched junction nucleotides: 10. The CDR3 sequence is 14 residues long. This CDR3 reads CAWATSGSLNEQFF. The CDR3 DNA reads TGTGCCTGGGCAACAAGCGGGAGTTTGAATGAGCAGTTCTTC.

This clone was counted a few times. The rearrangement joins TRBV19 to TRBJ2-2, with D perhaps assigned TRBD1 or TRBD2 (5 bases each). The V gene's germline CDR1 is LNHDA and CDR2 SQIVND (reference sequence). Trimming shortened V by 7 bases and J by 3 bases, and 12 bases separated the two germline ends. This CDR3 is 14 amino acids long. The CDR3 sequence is CASNHMGDTGELFF. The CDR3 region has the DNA TGTGCCAGTAACCATATGGGGGACACCGGGGAGCTGTTTTTT.

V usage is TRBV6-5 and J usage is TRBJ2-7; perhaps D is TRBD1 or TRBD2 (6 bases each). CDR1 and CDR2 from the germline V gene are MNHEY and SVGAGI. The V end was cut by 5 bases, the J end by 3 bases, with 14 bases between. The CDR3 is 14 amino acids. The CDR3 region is CASSRSGGYYEQYF. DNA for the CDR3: TGTGCCAGCAGTCGCTCCGGGGGCTACTACGAGCAGTACTTC.

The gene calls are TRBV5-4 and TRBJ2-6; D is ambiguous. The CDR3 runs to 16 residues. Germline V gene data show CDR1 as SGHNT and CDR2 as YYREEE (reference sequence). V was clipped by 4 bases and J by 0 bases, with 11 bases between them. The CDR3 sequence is CASSPAALSGANVLTF. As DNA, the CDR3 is TGTGCCAGCAGCCCCGCGGCTCTCTCTGGGGCCAACGTCCTGACTTTC.

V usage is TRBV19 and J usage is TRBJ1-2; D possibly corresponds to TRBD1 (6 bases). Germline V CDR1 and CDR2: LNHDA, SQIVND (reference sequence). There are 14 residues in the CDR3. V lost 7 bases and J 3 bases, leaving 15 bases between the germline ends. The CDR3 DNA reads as TGTGCCAGTACCTCGCAGGGGCCTTACTATGGCTACACCTTC. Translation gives CASTSQGPYYGYTF.

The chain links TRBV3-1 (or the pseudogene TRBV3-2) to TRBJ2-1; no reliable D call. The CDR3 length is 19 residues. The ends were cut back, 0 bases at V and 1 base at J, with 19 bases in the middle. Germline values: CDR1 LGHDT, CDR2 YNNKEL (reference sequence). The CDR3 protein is CASSQEGPLLIGSYNEQFF. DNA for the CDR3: TGTGCCAGCAGCCAAGAAGGCCCTCTACTAATAGGTTCCTACAATGAGCAGTTCTTC.

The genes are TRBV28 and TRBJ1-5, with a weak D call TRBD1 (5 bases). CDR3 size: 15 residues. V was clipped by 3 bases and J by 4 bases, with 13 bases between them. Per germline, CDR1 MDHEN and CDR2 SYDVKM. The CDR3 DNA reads TGTGCCAGCAGTTTTTCGGGGGGGAGGAATCAGCCCCAGCATTTT. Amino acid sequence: CASSFSGGRNQPQHF.

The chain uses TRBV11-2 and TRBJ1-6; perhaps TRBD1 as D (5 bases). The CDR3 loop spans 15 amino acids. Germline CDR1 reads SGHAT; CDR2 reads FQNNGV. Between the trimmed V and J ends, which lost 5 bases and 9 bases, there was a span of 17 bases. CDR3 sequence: CASSRSASGSSPLHF. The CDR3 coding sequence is TGTGCCAGCAGCAGATCGGCCTCAGGGAGTTCACCCCTCCACTTT.

The chain's CDR3 is CASSLGNRLAGDTQYF. The DNA for the CDR3 is TGTGCCAGCAGCTTAGGCAACAGACTAGCGGGAGATACGCAGTATTTT. The gene calls are TRBV7-8 and TRBJ2-3; TRBD2 aligns across 10 bases. V gave up 1 base and J gave up 5 bases; unmatched junction bases: 6. Germline lookup yields CDR1 SGHVS and CDR2 FQNEAQ. The CDR3 is made up of 16 amino acids.

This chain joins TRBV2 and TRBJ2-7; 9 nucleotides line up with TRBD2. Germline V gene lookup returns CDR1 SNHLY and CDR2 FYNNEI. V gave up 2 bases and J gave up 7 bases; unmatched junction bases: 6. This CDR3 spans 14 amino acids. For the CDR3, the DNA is TGTGCCAGCAGTGAAATGGGGCTAGCGGGGGAGCAGTACTTC. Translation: CASSEMGLAGEQYF.

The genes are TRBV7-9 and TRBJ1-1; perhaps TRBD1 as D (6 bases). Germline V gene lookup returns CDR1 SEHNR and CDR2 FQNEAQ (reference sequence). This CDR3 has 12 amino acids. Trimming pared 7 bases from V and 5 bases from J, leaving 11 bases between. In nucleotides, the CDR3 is TGTGCCAGCATCTCACAGGGTACTGAAGCTTTCTTT. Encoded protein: CASISQGTEAFF.

The DNA for the CDR3 is TGTGCCATCAGCCCCAGACTACTAAACCCAGATACGCAGTATTTT. Translated, it gives CAISPRLLNPDTQYF. The chain carries TRBV10-3 and TRBJ2-3; the D gene is possibly TRBD2 (5 bases). Germline V lookup: CDR1 ENHRY, CDR2 SYGVKD. The V and J ends lost 6 bases and 4 bases respectively, with 17 bases between them. This CDR3 has 15 amino acids.

CDR3 sequence (DNA): TGCGCCAGCAGGGAGACGGCAGATACGCAGTATTTT. Residues: CASRETADTQYF. The chain carries TRBV5-1 and TRBJ2-3; unclear D gene. V lost 5 bases, J lost 4 bases, and 8 bases lay in between. Germline loops: CDR1 SGHRS, CDR2 YFSETQ. The CDR3 loop spans 12 amino acids. The full variable domain, completed using reference TRBV5-1 and TRBJ2-3, is KAGVTQTPRYLIKTRGQQVTLSCSPISGHRSVSWYQQTPGQGLQFLFEYFSETQRNKGNFPGRFSGRQFSNSRSEMNVSTLELGDSALYLCASRETADTQYFGPGTRLTVL.

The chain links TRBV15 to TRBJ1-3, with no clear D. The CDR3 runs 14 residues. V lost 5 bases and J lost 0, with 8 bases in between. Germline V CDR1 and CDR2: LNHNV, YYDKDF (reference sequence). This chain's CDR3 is CATSAGSSGNTIYF. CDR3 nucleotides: TGTGCCACCAGCGCGGGAAGCTCTGGAAACACCATATATTTT.

Here the CDR3 DNA reads TGTGCCAGTAGTAGAGGGGGACTAGCTAGGACCGGGGAGCTGTTTTTT. Amino acid sequence: CASSRGGLARTGELFF. The V call is TRBV19, the J call TRBJ2-2; 9 positions match TRBD2. In germline, CDR1 is LNHDA, CDR2 SQIVND (reference sequence). This CDR3 has 16 residues. V lost 4 bases and J lost 5; bases outside the gene matches: 8. Supplemented by reference TRBV19 and TRBJ2-2, the full variable domain reads DGGITQSPKYLFRKEGQNVTLSCEQNLNHDAMYWYRQDPGQGLRLIYYSQIVNDFQKGDIAEGYSVSREKKESFPLTVTSAQKNPTAFYLCASSRGGLARTGELFFGEGSRLTVL.